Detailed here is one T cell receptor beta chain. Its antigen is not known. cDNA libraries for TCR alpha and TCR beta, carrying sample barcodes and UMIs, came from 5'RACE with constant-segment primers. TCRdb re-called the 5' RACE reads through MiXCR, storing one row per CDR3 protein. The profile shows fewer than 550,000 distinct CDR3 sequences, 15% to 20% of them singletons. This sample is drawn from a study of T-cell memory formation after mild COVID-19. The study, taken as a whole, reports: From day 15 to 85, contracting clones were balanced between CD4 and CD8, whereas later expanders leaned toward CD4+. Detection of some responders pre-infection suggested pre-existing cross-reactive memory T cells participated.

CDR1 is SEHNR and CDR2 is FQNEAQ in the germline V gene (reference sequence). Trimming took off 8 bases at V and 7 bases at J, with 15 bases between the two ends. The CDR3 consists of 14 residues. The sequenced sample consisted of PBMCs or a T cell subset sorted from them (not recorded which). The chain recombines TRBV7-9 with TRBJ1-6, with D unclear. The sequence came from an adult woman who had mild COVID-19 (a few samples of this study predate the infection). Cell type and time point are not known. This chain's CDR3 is CASGETGRNSPLHF. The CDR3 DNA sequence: TGTGCCAGCGGGGAGACCGGGAGGAATTCACCCCTCCACTTT.